The T cell receptor beta chain under discussion was sequenced for a study of T cells in narcolepsy. Here immunoSEQ multiplex PCR was the method, and the copy in TCRdb shows in-frame clones only, minus some. This sample has over 20,000 clones, with about 92% found just once. The CDR3 extends over 13 amino acids. Germline V gene lookup returns CDR1 GTSNPN and CDR2 SVGIG (reference sequence). V was pared by 1 base and J by 6 bases, with 10 bases between. The sample taken for sequencing was CD45RA- memory CD4+ T cells from PBMCs. This sequence originates from a human donor with narcolepsy. The chain combines TRBV30 with TRBJ1-5; the D gene is possibly TRBD1 (6 bases). CDR3 nucleotide sequence: TGTGCCTGGAGTGGGGGGGGCACTCAGCCCCAGCATTTT. Translating it yields CAWSGGGTQPQHF.